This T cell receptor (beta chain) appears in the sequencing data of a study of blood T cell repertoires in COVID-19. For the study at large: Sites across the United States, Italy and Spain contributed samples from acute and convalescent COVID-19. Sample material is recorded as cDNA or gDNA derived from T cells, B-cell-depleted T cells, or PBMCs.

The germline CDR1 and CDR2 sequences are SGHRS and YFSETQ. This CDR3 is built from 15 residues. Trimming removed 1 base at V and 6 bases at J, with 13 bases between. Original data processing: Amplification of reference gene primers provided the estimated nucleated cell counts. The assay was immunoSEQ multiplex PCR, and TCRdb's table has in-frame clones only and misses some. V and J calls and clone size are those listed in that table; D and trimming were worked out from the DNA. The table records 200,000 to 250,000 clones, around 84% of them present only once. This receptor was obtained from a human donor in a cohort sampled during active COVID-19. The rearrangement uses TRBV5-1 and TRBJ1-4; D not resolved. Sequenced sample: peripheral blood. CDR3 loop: CASSLYAGEDEKLFF. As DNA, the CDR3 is TGCGCCAGCAGCTTGTATGCGGGCGAGGATGAAAAACTGTTTTTT.